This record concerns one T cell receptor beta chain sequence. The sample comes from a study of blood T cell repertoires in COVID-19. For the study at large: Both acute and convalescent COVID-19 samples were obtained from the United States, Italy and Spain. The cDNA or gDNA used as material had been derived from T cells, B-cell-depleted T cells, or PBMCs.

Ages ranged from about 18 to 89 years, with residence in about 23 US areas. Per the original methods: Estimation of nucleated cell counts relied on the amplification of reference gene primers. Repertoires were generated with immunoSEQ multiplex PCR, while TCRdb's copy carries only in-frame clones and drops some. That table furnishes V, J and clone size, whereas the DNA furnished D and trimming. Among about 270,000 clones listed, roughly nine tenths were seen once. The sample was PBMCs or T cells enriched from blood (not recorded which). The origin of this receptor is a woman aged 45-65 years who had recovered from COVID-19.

The CDR3 bases are TGTGCCAGCAGCTTACAGCCAGGGGGTAATTCACCCCTCCACTTT. Translating it yields CASSLQPGGNSPLHF. The chain combines TRBV11-2 with TRBJ1-6, with 7 bases fitting TRBD1. J gave up 6 bases and V 2 bases, and 4 bases lay outside the gene matches. Germline V lookup: CDR1 SGHAT, CDR2 FQNNGV. There are 15 residues in the CDR3.